The clone carrying this T cell receptor beta chain was observed a few times. Profiling relied on immunoSEQ multiplex PCR, and the TCRdb table lists in-frame clones only, not all of them. The repertoire includes more than 75,000 clones, 70% to 90% of them detected once, and roughly 1.7% sits in the top ten. The sample is drawn from a study of T cell responses to AZD1222 COVID-19 vaccine. Trimming cost V 0 bases and J 2 bases; bases outside gene matches: 12. The CDR3 is made up of 19 amino acids. Germline V gene lookup returns CDR1 SGHAT and CDR2 FQNNGV. The clonotype was recovered from an adult in good health. The chain carries TRBV11-2 and TRBJ2-1, with 8 bases lining up with TRBD1. The starting material was peripheral blood, obtained on day 0 of AZD1222 vaccination. The CDR3, as DNA: TGTGCCAGCAGCTTAGATCCGAGAAGCAGGGGGCGCACCTACAATGAGCAGTTCTTC. Its protein is CASSLDPRSRGRTYNEQFF.